The 17 T cell receptor beta chains reported below all come from one sample, sequenced in a study of T cell clonality in common variable immunodeficiency. Here immunoSEQ multiplex PCR was the method, and the copy in TCRdb shows in-frame clones only, minus some. This set yields around 47,000 clones and no singletons; the top ten hold more than 2%. Sequencing was done on a sample of peripheral blood mononuclear cells. The receptors come from a person aged 18 to 75 in good health.

There are many counts of this clone. The CDR3 end lies 3 residues beyond the end of the read and is filled in from the germline J gene. V usage is TRBV28 and J usage is TRBJ1-1, with TRBD1 matching over 7 bases. This CDR3 has 16 amino acids. Germline V gene lookup returns CDR1 MDHEN and CDR2 SYDVKM. The ends lost 5 bases at V and 4 bases at J; junction bases unmatched: 13. The CDR3 DNA, read in part, is TGTGCCAGCAGTCCCCTCCGGACAGGTCCGTCCACTGAA. Its protein product is CASSPLRTGPSTE. The entire CDR3 reads CASSPLRTGPSTEAFF. Combining the CDR3 with reference TRBV28 and TRBJ1-1 gives the whole variable domain DVKVTQSSRYLVKRTGEKVFLECVQDMDHENMFWYRQDPGLGLRLIYFSYDVKMKEKGDIPEGYSVSREKKERFSLILESASTNQTSMYLCASSPLRTGPSTEAFFGQGTRLTVV.

This clone was seen a handful of times. Sequencing ends 3 residues short of the CDR3 end; the germline J gene provides the rest. The chain couples TRBV19 to TRBJ1-1, with unresolved D. This CDR3 has 15 amino acids. The germline V gene has CDR1 LNHDA and CDR2 SQIVND (reference sequence). V was pared by 11 bases and J by 0 bases, with 19 bases between. CDR3 sequence reads: CASSTYSLMNTEAFF. The CDR3 bases that were read are TGTGCCTCCTCAACCTACAGCCTCATGAACACTGAA. Full variable domain (rest looked up from reference TRBV19 and TRBJ1-1): DGGITQSPKYLFRKEGQNVTLSCEQNLNHDAMYWYRQDPGQGLRLIYYSQIVNDFQKGDIAEGYSVSREKKESFPLTVTSAQKNPTAFYLCASSTYSLMNTEAFFGQGTRLTVV.

This clone was detected many times. The read falls 3 residues short of the CDR3 end, and the missing part is taken from the germline J gene. The V and J genes are TRBV7-3 and TRBJ2-1; a weak D match, TRBD2 (5 bases). The CDR3 totals 14 residues. Germline V lookup: CDR1 SGHTA, CDR2 FQGTGA. The V end lost 2 bases, the J end lost 6 bases, and 11 bases lay between the germline ends. The covered CDR3 bases are TGTGCCAGCAGCTTACTAGGACTCCCCAATGAG. The encoded protein is CASSLLGLPNE. The full CDR3 protein reads CASSLLGLPNEQFF.

This clone was recorded at least ten times. The read gets to within 3 residues of the CDR3 end, and the germline J gene fills in the rest. The chain has TRBV7-6 and TRBJ2-2, with D perhaps matching TRBD1 (6 bases). In germline, CDR1 is SGHVS, CDR2 FNYEAQ. The CDR3 runs to 14 residues. V dropped 5 bases and J dropped 5 bases, with 12 bases sitting between them. CDR3 DNA, as far as it was read: TGTGCCAGCAGCCCATCGGACAGTACCGGGGAG. Its protein is CASSPSDSTGE. The whole CDR3 region reads CASSPSDSTGELFF.

Turning to this clone: The read stops 3 residues short of the end of the CDR3; the missing end is completed from the germline J gene. The rearrangement joins TRBV7-8 to TRBJ2-1; weak D call: TRBD2 (6 bases). CDR3 length: 15 amino acids. Germline loops: CDR1 SGHVS, CDR2 FQNEAQ. V dropped 5 bases and J dropped 2 bases, with 13 bases sitting between them. This chain's CDR3 is CASSGLSGAYNEQFF. CDR3 DNA (partial): TGTGCCAGCAGCGGACTATCGGGGGCCTACAATGAG.

This clone was recorded at least ten times. Read sequence stops 3 residues before the CDR3 end, and the germline J gene provides the missing end. The V gene is TRBV29-1, the J gene TRBJ2-1, with D tentatively TRBD1 (6 bases). Germline loops: CDR1 SQVTM, CDR2 ANQGSEA. Trimming removed 0 bases at V and 9 bases at J, with 15 bases between. This CDR3 comprises 14 residues. The CDR3 loop reads CSVEDRRGRGEQFF. The sequenced CDR3 bases are TGCAGCGTTGAAGATCGCAGGGGCAGGGGTGAG.

In its sample, this clone ranks as medium-sized. The read gets to within 3 residues of the CDR3 end, and the germline J gene fills in the rest. This sequence joins TRBV7-3 and TRBJ2-2; 16 bases align to TRBD2. Germline V gene lookup returns CDR1 SGHTA and CDR2 FQGTGA. The ends lost 4 bases at V and 7 bases at J; junction bases unmatched: 9. This CDR3 is built from 18 residues. The CDR3 DNA, read in part, is TGTGCCAGCAGCTCGACGGGACTAGCGGGAGGGCCGAGCGGGGAG. It specifies CASSSTGLAGGPSGE. The full CDR3 sequence reads CASSSTGLAGGPSGELFF.

To note about this clone: The read ends 3 residues shy of where the CDR3 ends; the end is completed using the germline J gene. The rearrangement joins TRBV7-6 to TRBJ1-5; 7 positions agree with TRBD1. The germline V gene encodes CDR1 SGHVS and CDR2 FNYEAQ. This CDR3 has 14 residues. J was trimmed by 7 bases and V by 5 bases; bases with no gene match: 8. Partial CDR3 DNA: TGTGCCAGCAGCCTCGTCCGGGACAGCCAGCCC. Protein product: CASSLVRDSQP. The complete CDR3 sequence is CASSLVRDSQPQHF.

The table lists this clone with many counts. From the germline J gene comes the end of the CDR3, since the read stops 3 residues before it. The chain recombines TRBV30 with TRBJ1-5; possible D gene TRBD1, 5 bases. CDR1 GTSNPN and CDR2 SVGIG come from the germline V gene (reference sequence). The CDR3 contains 15 residues. V dropped 1 base and J dropped 0 bases, with 10 bases sitting between them. The CDR3 is CAWSGPGGSNQPQHF. Partial CDR3 DNA: TGTGCCTGGAGTGGGCCCGGGGGTAGCAATCAGCCC.

As regards this clone: A read error may be the cause here, since a much bigger clone is one base away. The CDR3 extends 3 residues past the end of the read, so its final part is completed from the germline J gene. The chain carries TRBV2 and TRBJ2-1, with D possibly TRBD1 on 6 matching bases. V dropped 9 bases and J dropped 2 bases, with 14 bases sitting between them. Looked up from germline, CDR1 is SNHLY and CDR2 is FYNNEI. The CDR3 runs to 14 residues. The CDR3 bases that were read are TGTGCCAGGGCCGGGGCAGGGGCCTACAATGAG. This sequence encodes CARAGAGAYNE. The full CDR3 protein is CARAGAGAYNEQFF.

As regards this clone: The CDR3 is cut off 3 residues early in the read; its end comes from the germline J gene. The V gene is TRBV5-1, the J gene TRBJ2-2; 9 bases match TRBD1. CDR1 is SGHRS and CDR2 is YFSETQ in the germline V gene. Trimming cost V 7 bases and J 4 bases; bases outside gene matches: 11. This CDR3 comprises 16 residues. CDR3 sequence: CASATTGGRGTGELFF. The sequenced CDR3 bases are TGCGCCAGCGCAACGACAGGGGGGCGAGGCACCGGGGAG.

At least ten counts were recorded for this clone. The read comes to an end 3 residues before the CDR3 does, leaving the germline J gene to fill in the end. The chain employs TRBV5-1 and TRBJ1-2; D is possibly TRBD1 (5 bases). Germline CDR1 and CDR2: SGHRS and YFSETQ. V lost 2 bases and J 6 bases, leaving 11 bases between the germline ends. This CDR3 is 13 amino acids long. The CDR3 DNA, read in part, is TGCGCCAGCAGCTTAGGCAGGGTGGATGGC. Translating gives CASSLGRVDG. The CDR3 in its entirety is CASSLGRVDGYTF.

This clone was seen ten or more times. The observed sequence ends 3 residues before the CDR3 terminus, with the missing tail filled in from the germline J gene. This chain joins TRBV20-1 and TRBJ2-6; TRBD2 matches 13 bases. CDR3 length: 18 amino acids. The V gene end was trimmed by 5 bases and the J gene end by 4 bases; junction bases not matched to a gene: 11. Germline CDR1 reads DFQATT; CDR2 reads SNEGSKA (reference sequence). Incomplete CDR3 DNA: TGCAGTGCTGGACTACTAGCGGGGGGGCGGGAAGGGGCCAACGTC. As protein: CSAGLLAGGREGANV. The whole CDR3 is CSAGLLAGGREGANVLTF.

There are many counts of this clone. Coverage ceases 3 residues before the CDR3 finishes, and the germline J gene fills in the end. The chain carries TRBV7-3 and TRBJ2-5; the D is unclear. Trimming cost V 1 base and J 2 bases, with 11 bases left between them. Looked up from germline, CDR1 is SGHTA and CDR2 is FQGTGA. CDR3 length: 15 residues. CDR3 in amino acids: CASSLSSSRQETQYF. CDR3 bases read: TGTGCCAGCAGCTTAAGCTCTAGTCGACAAGAGACC.

This clone was counted ten times or more. From the germline J gene comes the end of the CDR3, since the read stops 3 residues before it. The chain is built from TRBV20-1 and TRBJ2-7; TRBD2 matches 8 bases. This CDR3 region has 13 residues. Germline V gives CDR1 DFQATT, CDR2 SNEGSKA (reference sequence). V lost 5 bases, J lost 6 bases, and 9 bases stayed unmatched. The CDR3 here is CSAGRRGGTEQYF. The sequenced part of the CDR3 DNA is TGCAGTGCTGGGCGACGGGGGGGTACCGAG.

This clone appeared many times. Coverage ceases 3 residues before the CDR3 finishes, and the germline J gene fills in the end. The V gene is TRBV20-1, the J gene TRBJ2-2; D tentatively reads TRBD1 or TRBD2 (6 bases each). Germline CDR1 DFQATT, CDR2 SNEGSKA (reference sequence). CDR3 length: 13 residues. The CDR3 bases that were read are TGCGGTGGGGCAGGGGAGGTCACCGGGGAG. Translated, it gives CGGAGEVTGE. The whole CDR3 protein is CGGAGEVTGELFF.

Many counts were recorded for this clone. CDR3 region: CASSQRQNTEAFF. The covered CDR3 bases are TGTGCCAGCTCTCAACGACAGAACACTGAA. The V call is TRBV18, the J call TRBJ1-1; D is ambiguous. Read coverage stops 3 residues before the CDR3 terminus; the germline J gene supplies the remainder. This CDR3 has 13 residues. Germline values: CDR1 KGHSH, CDR2 LQKENI. Trimming took off 6 bases at V and 1 base at J, with 9 bases between the two ends.